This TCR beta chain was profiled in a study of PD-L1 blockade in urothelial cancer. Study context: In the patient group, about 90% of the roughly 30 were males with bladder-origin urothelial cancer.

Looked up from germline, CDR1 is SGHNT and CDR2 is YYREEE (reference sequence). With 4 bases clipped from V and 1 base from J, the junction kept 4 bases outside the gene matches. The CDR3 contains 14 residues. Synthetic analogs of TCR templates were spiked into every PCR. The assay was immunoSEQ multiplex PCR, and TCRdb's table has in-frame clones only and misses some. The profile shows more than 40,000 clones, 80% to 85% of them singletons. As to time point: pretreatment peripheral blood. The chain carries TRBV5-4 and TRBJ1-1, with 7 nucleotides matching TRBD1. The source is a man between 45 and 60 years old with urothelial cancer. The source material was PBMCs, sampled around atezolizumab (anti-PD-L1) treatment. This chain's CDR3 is CASSPGQSNTEAFF. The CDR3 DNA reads TGTGCCAGCAGCCCGGGACAGTCGAACACTGAAGCTTTCTTT.